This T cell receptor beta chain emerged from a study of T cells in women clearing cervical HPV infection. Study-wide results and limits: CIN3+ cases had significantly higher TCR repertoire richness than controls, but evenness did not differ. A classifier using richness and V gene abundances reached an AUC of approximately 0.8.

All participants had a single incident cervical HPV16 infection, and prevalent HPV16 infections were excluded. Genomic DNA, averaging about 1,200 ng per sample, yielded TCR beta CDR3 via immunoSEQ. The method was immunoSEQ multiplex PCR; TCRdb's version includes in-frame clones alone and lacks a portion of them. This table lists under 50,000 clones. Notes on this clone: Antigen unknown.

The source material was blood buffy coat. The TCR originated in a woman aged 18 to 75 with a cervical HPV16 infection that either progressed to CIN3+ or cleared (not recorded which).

The part of the CDR3 DNA that was read is TGTGCCAGCAGCCCCCCGGCGGGACAGGGCTACGAG. Translation gives CASSPPAGQGYE. The full CDR3 protein is CASSPPAGQGYEQYF. This chain links TRBV5-5 with TRBJ2-7; 9 bases line up with TRBD1. Sequencing ends 3 residues short of the CDR3 end; the germline J gene provides the rest. V gave up 4 bases and J gave up 3 bases; unmatched junction bases: 8. CDR3 length equals 15 residues. Germline V gives CDR1 SGHKS, CDR2 YYEKEE (reference sequence).